These 25 T cell receptor beta chains were sequenced from one sample in a study of cytomegalovirus exposure and HLA in healthy donors. Researchers ran the PCR with 60 Vbeta and 13 Jbeta primers. Some clones are missing from TCRdb's copy, which holds only in-frame ones; the method was immunoSEQ multiplex PCR. The table has about 120,000 clones, 77% seen once; the top ten hold 3.5% to 5%. Material for sequencing was PBMCs. All receptors derive from a male donor in good health and CMV-seropositive.

The rearrangement joins TRBV9 to TRBJ1-2, with a weak D call TRBD1 (5 bases). Germline values: CDR1 SGDLS, CDR2 YYNGEE. The CDR3 covers 14 residues. V lost 0 bases and J 4 bases, leaving 10 bases between the germline ends. The DNA of the CDR3 is TGTGCCAGCAGCGTAGATGGGGCAGGCTATGGCTACACCTTC. It encodes CASSVDGAGYGYTF.

This rearrangement joins TRBV28 to TRBJ2-7; 7 bases line up with TRBD1. V lost 6 bases to trimming and J lost 0 bases; unmatched junction nucleotides: 11. The germline V gene has CDR1 MDHEN and CDR2 SYDVKM. CDR3 length equals 16 residues. The CDR3 nucleotides are TGTGCCAGCAGCCTTCACAGGGGCGACATCTCCTACGAGCAGTACTTC. Translated, it gives CASSLHRGDISYEQYF. Looking up the rest from reference TRBV28 and TRBJ2-7 gives the full variable domain: DVKVTQSSRYLVKRTGEKVFLECVQDMDHENMFWYRQDPGLGLRLIYFSYDVKMKEKGDIPEGYSVSREKKERFSLILESASTNQTSMYLCASSLHRGDISYEQYFGPGTRLTVT.

This clone was seen a few times. J is TRBJ2-7 and V is TRBV2, with a possible D match to TRBD1 (6 bases). This CDR3 comprises 14 residues. The V and J ends lost 8 bases and 0 bases respectively, with 14 bases between them. Per germline, CDR1 SNHLY and CDR2 FYNNEI. CDR3 DNA sequence: TGTGCCAGCGGGTGGGACAACAGCTCCTACGAGCAGTACTTC. Amino acid sequence: CASGWDNSSYEQYF.

A few counts support this clone. The gene calls are TRBV9 and TRBJ2-3, with D perhaps TRBD1 (6 bases). Per germline, CDR1 SGDLS and CDR2 YYNGEE. This CDR3 comprises 14 residues. Trimming removed 4 bases at V and 2 bases at J, with 11 bases between. In nucleotides, the CDR3 is TGTGCCAGCAGCCCCCCAGGGGCCACAGATACGCAGTATTTT. Translating it yields CASSPPGATDTQYF.

As regards this clone: At one end, the junction sequence differs from germline, possibly due to a read error. The chain has TRBV7-9 and TRBJ1-2; 9 positions match TRBD1. Germline V gene lookup returns CDR1 SEHNR and CDR2 FQNEAQ (reference sequence). This CDR3 has 14 residues. The CDR3 DNA reads TGTTCCAGCAGCGCCGGGACAGGGAACTATGGCTACACCTTC. This translates into CSSSAGTGNYGYTF.

J is TRBJ1-4 and V is TRBV19; tentative D call: TRBD1 (6 bases). The V gene lost 3 bases and the J gene lost 6 bases, with 11 bases spanning the gap. This CDR3 is 14 amino acids long. Germline-derived CDR1 and CDR2 are LNHDA and SQIVND (reference sequence). The CDR3 reads CASSITGLDEKLFF. The CDR3 DNA reads TGTGCCAGTAGTATCACAGGGTTGGATGAAAAACTGTTTTTT.

V is TRBV19 and J is TRBJ2-7; tentatively, D is TRBD2 (6 bases). Trimming stripped 6 bases from V and 0 bases from J, with 15 bases between. This CDR3 has 15 residues. The V gene's germline CDR1 is LNHDA and CDR2 SQIVND (reference sequence). The CDR3 reads CASRASSGSSYEQYF. In nucleotides, the CDR3 is TGTGCCAGTAGGGCAAGTAGCGGCAGCTCCTACGAGCAGTACTTC.

The V and J genes are TRBV5-1 and TRBJ2-7; the match to TRBD2 covers 9 bases. The V gene end was trimmed by 0 bases and the J gene end by 7 bases; junction bases not matched to a gene: 8. The CDR3 is made up of 15 amino acids. The germline V gene has CDR1 SGHRS and CDR2 YFSETQ. The chain's CDR3 is CASSLDTLAGREQYF. The CDR3 nucleotides read TGCGCCAGCAGCTTGGATACCCTAGCGGGACGGGAGCAGTACTTC.

The chain is built from TRBV29-1 and TRBJ2-1; 8 nucleotides match TRBD2. CDR3 length: 18 amino acids. Germline V lookup: CDR1 SQVTM, CDR2 ANQGSEA. Trimming took 1 base from V and 6 from J; bases not matched to a gene: 17. CDR3 nucleotide sequence: TGCAGCGTTGAAGCCCTCTCTGGGGGCTCGGGAGGGAGCAATGAGCAGTTCTTC. Translating gives CSVEALSGGSGGSNEQFF.

This chain uses TRBV7-9 with TRBJ2-5, with D perhaps matching TRBD2 (7 bases). The DNA end is a closer match to TRBJ2-7, so the J assignment may be wrong. The CDR3 runs to 16 residues. Per germline, CDR1 SEHNR and CDR2 FQNEAQ (reference sequence). The CDR3 reads CASSLGSGGSSYEQYF. For the CDR3, the DNA is TGTGCCAGCAGCTTAGGCTCGGGGGGCAGCTCCTACGAGCAGTACTTC.

The sample holds a few counts of this clone. Compared with germline, one end of the junction differs, possibly owing to a read error. The rearrangement joins TRBV28 to TRBJ2-6; 7 bases match TRBD1. Germline loops: CDR1 MDHEN, CDR2 SYDVKM. The CDR3 is 18 amino acids. CDR3 protein: CASSLRRDSSSGANGLTF. In DNA, the CDR3 is TGTGCCAGCAGTTTACGAAGGGACAGCAGCTCTGGGGCCAACGGCCTGACTTTC.

This clone was counted between two and nine times. The chain employs TRBV6-5 and TRBJ1-2; tentatively, D is TRBD1 (5 bases). With 7 bases removed from V and 2 bases from J, the gap between germline ends came to 17 bases. Germline V lookup: CDR1 MNHEY, CDR2 SVGAGI. The CDR3 is 15 amino acids. The CDR3 coding sequence is TGTGCCAGCAAGGCGGGGAGGGGCCCCAACTATGGCTACACCTTC. Its protein is CASKAGRGPNYGYTF.

This clone was seen a single time. The chain is built from TRBV6-1 and TRBJ1-2; D remains unclear. The germline V gene has CDR1 MNHNS and CDR2 SASEGT. V was trimmed by 6 bases and J by 8 bases, leaving 19 bases between them. The CDR3 spans 14 residues. This CDR3 reads CASSVEGTGIGYTF. The CDR3 DNA follows: TGTGCCAGCAGCGTAGAAGGTACGGGAATCGGCTACACCTTC.

The sample holds a few counts of this clone. V is TRBV28 and J is TRBJ2-3; D perhaps matches TRBD1 (5 bases). V dropped 8 bases and J dropped 4 bases, with 10 bases sitting between them. Germline values: CDR1 MDHEN, CDR2 SYDVKM. The CDR3 runs 12 residues. The CDR3 nucleotides read TGTGCCAGCTCCCAGGGTTCAGATACGCAGTATTTT. It is translated as CASSQGSDTQYF. Looking up the rest from reference TRBV28 and TRBJ2-3 gives the full variable domain: DVKVTQSSRYLVKRTGEKVFLECVQDMDHENMFWYRQDPGLGLRLIYFSYDVKMKEKGDIPEGYSVSREKKERFSLILESASTNQTSMYLCASSQGSDTQYFGPGTRLTVL.

J is TRBJ2-2 and V is TRBV11-1; TRBD1 is a possible D gene (7 bases). This CDR3 comprises 17 residues. Germline V gene lookup returns CDR1 SGHAT and CDR2 FQDESV (reference sequence). V lost 1 base, J lost 4 bases, and 16 bases lay in between. CDR3 bases: TGTGCCAGCAGCTTAGGCGGGACAGATCGTGGCACCGGGGAGCTGTTTTTT. The encoded protein is CASSLGGTDRGTGELFF.

The CDR3, as DNA: TGTGCCAGCCGTACCGAAAGGTGGGCCACTGAAGCTTTCTTT. The encoded protein is CASRTERWATEAFF. The gene calls are TRBV2 and TRBJ1-1, with D unclear. The CDR3 length is 14 residues. Looked up from germline, CDR1 is SNHLY and CDR2 is FYNNEI. V lost 8 bases, J lost 4 bases, and 17 bases lay in between.

The J gene is TRBJ2-5, the V gene TRBV28; D is ambiguous. The J call may not be correct, given that the DNA end is closer to TRBJ2-7. Germline CDR1 MDHEN, CDR2 SYDVKM. The CDR3 totals 14 residues. This chain's CDR3 is CASNYPGIAYEQYF. CDR3 nucleotide sequence: TGTGCCAGCAACTACCCGGGTATCGCCTACGAGCAGTACTTC.

The chain recombines TRBV5-1 with TRBJ1-4; D call uncertain. This CDR3 contains 13 residues. Germline CDR1 and CDR2: SGHRS and YFSETQ. V lost 2 bases to trimming and J lost 7 bases, with 9 bases between them. The CDR3 spells CASSFLAGEKLFF. The CDR3 DNA reads as TGCGCCAGCAGCTTTCTGGCGGGTGAAAAACTGTTTTTT.

The V gene is TRBV20-1, the J gene TRBJ2-3; D call uncertain. V was cut by 5 bases and J by 0 bases, with 3 bases left in between. The germline V gene encodes CDR1 DFQATT and CDR2 SNEGSKA (reference sequence). The CDR3 length is 11 residues. CDR3 sequence (DNA): TGCAGTGCTGGCAGCACAGATACGCAGTATTTT. It translates to CSAGSTDTQYF.

The gene calls are TRBV11-2 and TRBJ2-1; 9 positions match TRBD2. Looked up from germline, CDR1 is SGHAT and CDR2 is FQNNGV. Trimming took 5 bases from V and 8 from J; bases not matched to a gene: 10. This CDR3 is 15 amino acids long. The CDR3 sequence is CASSPTPSGDYEQFF. The CDR3 bases are TGTGCCAGCAGCCCCACCCCTAGCGGGGACTATGAGCAGTTCTTC.

V usage is TRBV2 and J usage is TRBJ2-4; 11 bases agree with TRBD1. The CDR3 spans 17 residues. Germline V gives CDR1 SNHLY, CDR2 FYNNEI. With 5 bases clipped from V and 6 bases from J, the junction kept 12 bases outside the gene matches. CDR3 DNA sequence: TGTGCCAGCAGTAACCGGGACAGGGGGATCGTCGGAAACATTCAGTACTTC. Its translation: CASSNRDRGIVGNIQYF.

V gene TRBV7-9 combines with J gene TRBJ1-6; D uncertain. The germline V and J ends were trimmed by 4 bases and 7 bases, with 14 bases remaining between them. Germline lookup yields CDR1 SEHNR and CDR2 FQNEAQ (reference sequence). There are 15 residues in the CDR3. The CDR3 region is CASSSDRTGNSPLHF. CDR3 in DNA: TGTGCCAGCAGCTCCGACCGCACCGGGAATTCACCCCTCCACTTT.

The chain recombines TRBV18 with TRBJ2-1; 13 nucleotides align to TRBD2. The CDR3 consists of 16 residues. Germline CDR1 KGHSH, CDR2 LQKENI. V lost 3 bases to trimming and J lost 5 bases; unmatched junction nucleotides: 4. Written as DNA, the CDR3 is TGTGCCAGCTCACCCGGACTAGCGGGAGAAAACAATGAGCAGTTCTTC. It is translated as CASSPGLAGENNEQFF.

The chain recombines TRBV2 with TRBJ1-2; D gene uncertain. Trimming removed 5 bases at V and 8 bases at J, with 15 bases between. The CDR3 has 13 residues. In germline, CDR1 is SNHLY, CDR2 FYNNEI. CDR3 sequence reads: CASSWEEGGGYTF. CDR3 bases: TGTGCCAGCAGTTGGGAGGAGGGAGGAGGCTACACCTTC.

The rearrangement uses TRBV10-3 and TRBJ2-1, with 8 bases matching TRBD1. In germline, CDR1 is ENHRY, CDR2 SYGVKD. The CDR3 length is 13 residues. V gave up 7 bases and J gave up 6 bases; unmatched junction bases: 5. CDR3 DNA: TGTGCCATCACCCAGGGGGCGAGCAATGAGCAGTTCTTC. Amino acids: CAITQGASNEQFF.